This T cell receptor beta chain was documented in a study of regulatory T cells in long-lasting Graves disease. Whole-study findings and limits: Persistent disease preferred TRBV28, TRBJ1-2 and TRBJ2-5.

About this clonotype itself: Its antigen is unknown. This sequence may be a read error, since a much larger clone differs from it by one base.

iRepertoire HTBI primers and Arm-PCR of CDR3 regions built TCR beta libraries. TCRdb itself ran the multiplex PCR reads through MiXCR, one entry per CDR3 protein. The sample has roughly 610,000 distinct CDR3 sequences, 15% to 20% seen once. Time point denoted: newly diagnosed GD, antithyroid drugs for less than 3 months. With RNA extracted from PBMCs as input, the TCR library was made. In germline, CDR1 is DFQATT, CDR2 SNEGSKA (reference sequence). This CDR3 contains 13 residues. These data also featured in a second study, about T cells in Graves' hyperthyroidism and ophthalmopathy.

The sequence derives from a woman in her thirties with Graves disease. V and J are TRBV20-1 and TRBJ2-5; 7 nucleotides line up with TRBD1. The source material was peripheral blood mononuclear cells (PBMCs), sampled at new diagnosis, from a patient treated with antithyroid drugs. The CDR3 is CSALTGMTETRYF. The CDR3 DNA follows: TGCAGTGCACTGACAGGGATGACGGAGACCCGGTACTTC.